This T cell receptor beta chain is drawn from a study of blood T cell repertoires in COVID-19. Study summary: Nucleic acid was either cDNA or gDNA, and it came from T cells, B-cell-depleted T cells, or PBMCs.

There are 16 residues in the CDR3. Study processing details: Counts of nucleated cells, estimated from reference gene primer amplification, were obtained. Data came from immunoSEQ multiplex PCR; TCRdb stores just in-frame clones and leaves some out. V and J calls and clone size are given by that table; D and trimming were obtained from the DNA. The table lists about 94,000 clones, roughly 84% of them singletons. This chain uses TRBV21-1 with TRBJ2-1; the D call TRBD2 from the table was never checked on the DNA. TRBV21-1 is an annotated pseudogene. The sample taken for sequencing was peripheral blood. The receptor comes from a man between 60 and 70 years old with acute or convalescent COVID-19. The CDR3 DNA follows: TGTGCCAGCAGCAAAGTTGGGGGGGGATTATACAATGAGCAGTTCTTC. The encoded protein is CASSKVGGGLYNEQFF.